Below, 19 T cell receptor beta chains from the same sample are listed, as sequenced in a study of PD-1 blockade in classical Hodgkin lymphoma. TCRdb's table, derived via immunoSEQ multiplex PCR, lists solely in-frame clones and lacks some. The sample has about 19,000 clones, 88% seen once. Indicated time point: cycle 4 day 1 (C4D1), after 6 weeks of nivolumab. No patient escaped relapse after autologous stem cell transplantation, and brentuximab vedotin exposure varied. Thawed PBMCs were the source of CD8+ T cells, obtained through magnetic negative selection. The sequencing used CD8+ T cells from blood, collected before the fourth cycle of nivolumab. The receptors come from a human donor with classical Hodgkin lymphoma.

The gene calls are TRBV28 and TRBJ2-1; D is perhaps TRBD2 (5 bases). V lost 7 bases and J 8 bases, leaving 15 bases between the germline ends. The germline V gene encodes CDR1 MDHEN and CDR2 SYDVKM. The CDR3 runs 13 residues. The CDR3 here is CASKREGGDEQFF. The CDR3 coding sequence is TGTGCCAGCAAGAGGGAAGGTGGCGATGAGCAGTTCTTC. Variable domain in full (rest from reference TRBV28 and TRBJ2-1): DVKVTQSSRYLVKRTGEKVFLECVQDMDHENMFWYRQDPGLGLRLIYFSYDVKMKEKGDIPEGYSVSREKKERFSLILESASTNQTSMYLCASKREGGDEQFFGPGTRLTVL.

This clone showed up just once. The CDR3 sequence is CASSLTTGGDLFLYEQYF. CDR3 nucleotide sequence: TGCGCCAGCAGCCTAACAACAGGGGGCGACCTTTTTTTGTACGAGCAGTACTTC. The chain links TRBV5-1 to TRBJ2-7; 9 nucleotides match TRBD1. Germline-derived CDR1 and CDR2 are SGHRS and YFSETQ. V shed 4 bases and J 4 bases; nucleotides not matched to a gene: 18. The CDR3 contains 18 residues.

This clone came up once. The chain recombines TRBV6-6 with TRBJ2-2; tentatively, D is TRBD1 or TRBD2 (5 bases each). V dropped 8 bases and J dropped 5 bases, with 6 bases sitting between them. The CDR3 is 11 residues long. CDR1 and CDR2 (germline): MNHNY, SVGAGI (reference sequence). The CDR3 sequence: CASGGTGELFF. The CDR3 DNA reads as TGTGCCAGCGGGGGTACCGGGGAGCTGTTTTTT.

The rearrangement joins TRBV9 to TRBJ2-5; D possibly corresponds to TRBD2 (6 bases). This CDR3 spans 16 amino acids. The germline CDR1 and CDR2 sequences are SGDLS and YYNGEE. The V gene lost 0 bases and the J gene lost 2 bases, with 14 bases spanning the gap. This chain's CDR3 is CASSVGGGIKQETQYF. The CDR3 region has the DNA TGTGCCAGCAGCGTAGGTGGGGGGATAAAGCAAGAGACCCAGTACTTC. The full variable domain, rest sourced from reference TRBV9 and TRBJ2-5, is DSGVTQTPKHLITATGQRVTLRCSPRSGDLSVYWYQQSLDQGLQFLIQYYNGEERAKGNILERFSAQQFPDLHSELNLSSLELGDSALYFCASSVGGGIKQETQYFGPGTRLLVL.

The chain employs TRBV9 and TRBJ2-1; the D is unclear. Germline CDR1 is SGDLS and CDR2 is YYNGEE. This CDR3 comprises 14 residues. Trimming removed 0 bases at V and 3 bases at J, with 7 bases between. The CDR3 DNA sequence: TGTGCCAGCAGCGTAGGTTACAACTACAATGAGCAGTTCTTC. Translation gives CASSVGYNYNEQFF.

V gene TRBV28 combines with J gene TRBJ1-2; D gene uncertain. With 7 bases removed from V and 3 bases from J, the gap between germline ends came to 9 bases. CDR3 length: 12 residues. Germline CDR1 and CDR2: MDHEN and SYDVKM. Here the CDR3 reads CASTGRDYGYTF. The CDR3 DNA is TGTGCCAGCACGGGTAGGGACTATGGCTACACCTTC.

The genes are TRBV5-4 and TRBJ2-7; D is uncertain. Trimming left V 1 base short and J 2 bases short, with 13 bases between. The CDR3 length is 15 residues. Per the germline V gene, CDR1 is SGHNT and CDR2 is YYREEE (reference sequence). The CDR3, as DNA: TGTGCCAGCAGCTTGTATCACAAATCCCCCTACGAGCAGTACTTC. This codes for CASSLYHKSPYEQYF.

Only a few counts were recorded for this clone. The DNA for the CDR3 is TGTGCCAGCAGTGCCAGGGACGGCAATCAGCCCCAGCATTTT. This sequence encodes CASSARDGNQPQHF. The V gene is TRBV28, the J gene TRBJ1-5, with a tentative D call TRBD1 (5 bases). This CDR3 is built from 14 residues. The germline CDR1 and CDR2 sequences are MDHEN and SYDVKM. The V and J ends lost 5 bases and 2 bases respectively, with 10 bases between them.

The rearrangement links TRBV7-9 to TRBJ2-6, with 8 bases fitting TRBD1. The J segment lost 0 bases and the V segment lost 4 bases, leaving 8 bases of the junction unmatched. Germline V gene lookup returns CDR1 SEHNR and CDR2 FQNEAQ (reference sequence). The CDR3 contains 18 residues. The CDR3 DNA reads as TGTGCCAGCAGCTCAACCGGGACAGGAGACTCTGGGGCCAACGTCCTGACTTTC. It yields the protein CASSSTGTGDSGANVLTF.

The genes are TRBV28 and TRBJ2-7; 11 nucleotides line up with TRBD2. Per germline, CDR1 MDHEN and CDR2 SYDVKM. This CDR3 has 15 amino acids. V was pared by 5 bases and J by 1 base, with 4 bases of the junction left unmatched. The CDR3 here is CASSTLAGASYEQYF. CDR3 coding DNA: TGTGCCAGCAGTACACTAGCGGGAGCTTCCTACGAGCAGTACTTC.

The V call is TRBV9, the J call TRBJ2-3; 9 bases agree with TRBD2. CDR3 size: 15 residues. Germline CDR1 SGDLS, CDR2 YYNGEE. Trimming cost V 4 bases and J 1 base; bases outside gene matches: 4. The CDR3 bases are TGTGCCAGCAGCTTTCGGACTAGCGGCACAGATACGCAGTATTTT. Protein sequence: CASSFRTSGTDTQYF.

This chain connects TRBV30 to TRBJ2-4; D possibly corresponds to TRBD1 (7 bases). Trimming stripped 8 bases from V and 7 bases from J, with 18 bases between. From germline, CDR1 is GTSNPN and CDR2 SVGIG (reference sequence). The CDR3 runs to 13 residues. In DNA, the CDR3 is TGTGCCGGCTCAGGGGGGTCGGAGAACATTCAGTACTTC. It translates to CAGSGGSENIQYF.

J is TRBJ1-2 and V is TRBV27, with 12 bases identical to TRBD1. The germline CDR1 and CDR2 sequences are MNHEY and SMNVEV (reference sequence). This CDR3 has 15 residues. Germline trimming cut 4 bases from V and 7 bases from J; bases unmatched to any gene: 7. This chain's CDR3 is CASSWAGTGGGGYTF. For the CDR3, the DNA is TGTGCCAGCAGTTGGGCCGGGACAGGGGGCGGTGGCTACACCTTC.

This clone was seen a single time. This rearrangement joins TRBV27 to TRBJ1-1; TRBD1 is a possible D gene (5 bases). Germline loops: CDR1 MNHEY, CDR2 SMNVEV (reference sequence). The CDR3 sequence is 12 residues long. V was pared by 6 bases and J by 9 bases, with 14 bases between. The CDR3 loop reads CASRDTGLKAFF. The DNA for the CDR3 is TGTGCCAGCAGGGACACCGGGCTGAAAGCTTTCTTT.

The gene calls are TRBV11-2 and TRBJ2-1; D is unclear. The CDR3 has 15 amino acids. The V gene's germline CDR1 is SGHAT and CDR2 FQNNGV. Trimming cost V 0 bases and J 0 bases, with 6 bases left between them. The CDR3 loop reads CASSLERSSYNEQFF. The CDR3 DNA sequence: TGTGCCAGCAGCTTAGAGCGTAGCTCCTACAATGAGCAGTTCTTC.

The rearrangement links TRBV5-5 to TRBJ1-2; no firm D call. V was clipped by 0 bases and J by 10 bases, with 10 bases between them. Germline assignment: CDR1 SGHKS and CDR2 YYEKEE (reference sequence). The CDR3 contains 12 residues. CDR3 amino acids: CASSLVGNFYTF. Written as DNA, the CDR3 is TGTGCCAGCAGCTTGGTCGGGAACTTCTACACCTTC.

The genes are TRBV18 and TRBJ1-2; TRBD1 might be the D (5 bases). CDR3 length: 14 residues. The V gene's germline CDR1 is KGHSH and CDR2 LQKENI. Trimming pared 5 bases from V and 4 bases from J, leaving 14 bases between. Here the CDR3 reads CASSSRGTFYGYTF. The CDR3 DNA follows: TGTGCCAGCTCATCCAGAGGGACCTTCTATGGCTACACCTTC.

This chain links TRBV10-3 with TRBJ2-6; the D gene could be TRBD1 or TRBD2 (5 bases each). The ends were cut back, 6 bases at V and 2 bases at J, with 20 bases in the middle. From germline, CDR1 is ENHRY and CDR2 SYGVKD. CDR3 size: 18 residues. The CDR3 region has the DNA TGTGCCATCAGGGGTACAGCTCAGGGAGAGGCTGGGGCCAACGTCCTGACTTTC. Protein product: CAIRGTAQGEAGANVLTF.

The chain uses TRBV28 and TRBJ2-1, with D possibly called TRBD1 or TRBD2 (5 bases each). The CDR3 totals 13 residues. Trimming removed 4 bases from V and 7 bases from J, with 11 bases in between. The V gene's germline CDR1 is MDHEN and CDR2 SYDVKM. CDR3: CASSSHEGNEQFF. The CDR3 DNA sequence: TGTGCCAGCAGTTCCCACGAGGGGAATGAGCAGTTCTTC.